The entry that follows covers one T cell receptor (beta chain) sequence. Participant ages covered roughly 18 to 89 years across 24 US areas. In the original processing: Amplification from reference gene primers served as the basis for estimated nucleated cell counts. The repertoire was sequenced with immunoSEQ multiplex PCR; TCRdb's copy has only in-frame clones and lacks some. The V and J calls and clone size were taken over from that table, and D and trimming were inferred from the DNA. The sample contains approximately 390,000 clones, roughly 88% of which appear only once. This sample stems from a study of blood T cell repertoires in COVID-19. The wider study: Researchers got acute and convalescent COVID-19 samples from the United States, Italy and Spain. PBMCs, B-cell-depleted T cells, or T cells provided the cDNA or gDNA that made up the material.

Trimming removed 5 bases at V and 4 bases at J, with 14 bases between. The germline CDR1 and CDR2 sequences are ENHRY and SYGVKD. The CDR3 is 14 residues long. The receptor was derived from a woman aged 35 to 49 with acute COVID-19. Sequencing input: PBMCs or T cells enriched from blood (not recorded which). This sequence joins TRBV10-3 and TRBJ1-2, with unresolved D. The CDR3 spells CAISSTYSTYGYTF. The CDR3, as DNA: TGTGCCATCAGTTCCACTTACAGCACCTATGGCTACACCTTC.